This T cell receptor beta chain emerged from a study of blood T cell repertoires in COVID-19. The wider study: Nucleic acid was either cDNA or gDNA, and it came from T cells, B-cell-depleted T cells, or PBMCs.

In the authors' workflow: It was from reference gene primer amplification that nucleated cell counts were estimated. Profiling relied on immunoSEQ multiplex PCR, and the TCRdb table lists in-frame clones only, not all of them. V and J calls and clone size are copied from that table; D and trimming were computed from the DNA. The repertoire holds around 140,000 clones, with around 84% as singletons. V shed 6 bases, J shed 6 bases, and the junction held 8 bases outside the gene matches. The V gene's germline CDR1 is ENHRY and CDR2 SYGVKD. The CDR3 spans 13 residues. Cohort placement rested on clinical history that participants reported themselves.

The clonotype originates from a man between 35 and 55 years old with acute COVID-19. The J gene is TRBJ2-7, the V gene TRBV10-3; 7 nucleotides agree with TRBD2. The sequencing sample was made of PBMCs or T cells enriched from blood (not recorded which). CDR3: CAIRLGLEGEQYF. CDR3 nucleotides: TGTGCCATCAGACTTGGACTAGAAGGCGAGCAGTACTTC.